One sample yielded the 12 T cell receptor beta chains listed below, sequenced in a study of cytomegalovirus exposure and HLA in healthy donors. The PCR used 60 Vbeta and 13 Jbeta primers. Using immunoSEQ multiplex PCR, the repertoire was profiled, and TCRdb retains in-frame clones only, with some absent. The table shows approximately 160,000 clones, with 77% occurring only once. What was sequenced was PBMCs. Receptors originate from a woman aged 40-49 years in good health and CMV-seropositive.

The CDR3 loop reads CASSVEAVQGRNTIYF. The DNA for the CDR3 is TGTGCCAGCAGCGTAGAGGCAGTCCAGGGGCGGAACACCATATATTTT. The V and J genes are TRBV9 and TRBJ1-3; a possible D gene is TRBD1 (6 bases). The length of the CDR3 is 16 residues. Germline V gives CDR1 SGDLS, CDR2 YYNGEE. The V end was cut by 0 bases, the J end by 7 bases, with 17 bases between. Together with reference TRBV9 and TRBJ1-3, the CDR3 gives the full variable domain: DSGVTQTPKHLITATGQRVTLRCSPRSGDLSVYWYQQSLDQGLQFLIQYYNGEERAKGNILERFSAQQFPDLHSELNLSSLELGDSALYFCASSVEAVQGRNTIYFGEGSWLTVV.

V gene TRBV14 combines with J gene TRBJ2-3; no definite D call. The germline V gene encodes CDR1 SGHDN and CDR2 FVKESK. Trimming removed 4 bases at V and 5 bases at J, with 4 bases between. This CDR3 spans 11 amino acids. This chain's CDR3 is CASSPGDTQYF. CDR3 DNA: TGTGCCAGCAGCCCCGGAGATACGCAGTATTTT.

V gene TRBV29-1 combines with J gene TRBJ1-1; D perhaps matches TRBD1 (6 bases). The CDR3 totals 13 residues. V lost 0 bases, J lost 5 bases, and 10 bases lay in between. Germline V CDR1 and CDR2: SQVTM, ANQGSEA. This CDR3 is CSVEEIRGTEAFF. DNA for the CDR3: TGCAGCGTTGAAGAAATAAGGGGGACTGAAGCTTTCTTT.

Details on this clone: Germline and junction disagree at one end, which may indicate a read error. This rearrangement joins TRBV6-1 to TRBJ1-4; a weak D match, TRBD1 (6 bases). This CDR3 has 14 amino acids. The germline gives CDR1 MNHNS, CDR2 SASEGT. Here the CDR3 reads CAGSVQGTDEKLFF. In nucleotides, the CDR3 is TGTGCCGGCAGTGTTCAGGGGACGGATGAAAAACTGTTTTTT.

The rearrangement links TRBV6-1 to TRBJ2-5; 10 bases are shared with TRBD1. The CDR3 has 14 residues. The V gene's germline CDR1 is MNHNS and CDR2 SASEGT. The trim removed 4 bases at V and 5 bases at J, leaving 4 bases unmatched. The CDR3 nucleotides read TGTGCCAGCAGTGGACAGGGGGCCTTGGAGACCCAGTACTTC. Translating it yields CASSGQGALETQYF.

The chain links TRBV5-1 to TRBJ1-1; no clear D gene. CDR1 and CDR2 from the germline V gene are SGHRS and YFSETQ. The CDR3 extends over 15 amino acids. V was pared by 1 base and J by 4 bases, with 14 bases between. CDR3 nucleotides: TGCGCCAGCAGCTTGACCTTCGAGGTTTTCACTGAAGCTTTCTTT. This encodes CASSLTFEVFTEAFF.

The DNA for the CDR3 is TGTGCCAGCAGCCTACGGGACAATGTCCACGAGCAGTACTTC. Its translation is CASSLRDNVHEQYF. The J gene is TRBJ2-7, the V gene TRBV14; tentative D call: TRBD1 (6 bases). V dropped 4 bases and J dropped 5 bases, with 15 bases sitting between them. Germline V gene lookup returns CDR1 SGHDN and CDR2 FVKESK. This CDR3 has 14 residues.

This clone was observed a handful of times. This sequence joins TRBV7-8 and TRBJ2-3, with TRBD2 matching 10 bases. Germline CDR1 and CDR2: SGHVS and FQNEAQ. The CDR3 has 18 residues. The junction had 8 bases not matched to a gene; V was cut back by 2 bases and J by 0 bases. The CDR3 DNA follows: TGTGCCAGCAGCTTACGGCCTAGCGGGGGCCCCAGCACAGATACGCAGTATTTT. This sequence encodes CASSLRPSGGPSTDTQYF.

This chain links TRBV7-2 with TRBJ2-7, with D possibly TRBD1 on 6 matching bases. The CDR3 loop spans 15 amino acids. CDR1 is SGHTA, CDR2 FQGNSA, per germline. Trimming left V 2 bases short and J 5 bases short, with 16 bases between. CDR3 bases: TGTGCCAGCAGCTTAAACCCACAGGGCGGCAACGAGCAGTACTTC. Its translation is CASSLNPQGGNEQYF.

The J gene is TRBJ2-5, the V gene TRBV9; TRBD2 matches at 11 bases. Trimming took 0 bases from V and 1 from J; bases not matched to a gene: 5. In germline, CDR1 is SGDLS, CDR2 YYNGEE. This CDR3 region has 17 residues. The CDR3 DNA follows: TGTGCCAGCAGCGTAGATCTAGCGGGGGGCCTCCAAGAGACCCAGTACTTC. Encoded protein: CASSVDLAGGLQETQYF.

The chain has TRBV10-1 and TRBJ2-5, with 10 bases lining up with TRBD2. Trimming at V came to 5 bases and at J to 3 bases, leaving 3 bases not matched to a gene. CDR1 is WNHNN and CDR2 is SYGVQD in the germline V gene (reference sequence). CDR3 length: 14 amino acids. The CDR3 reads CASSSGGAEETQYF. The CDR3 nucleotides are TGCGCCAGCAGTAGCGGGGGGGCGGAAGAGACCCAGTACTTC.

This clone was seen a handful of times. The chain combines TRBV18 with TRBJ2-7, with 8 bases aligning to TRBD1. With V trimmed by 2 bases and J by 0 bases, 3 bases remained unmatched. The CDR3 loop spans 15 amino acids. Germline lookup yields CDR1 KGHSH and CDR2 LQKENI. The CDR3: CASSPGTGYSYEQYF. Here the CDR3 DNA reads TGTGCCAGCTCACCAGGGACAGGCTACTCCTACGAGCAGTACTTC.